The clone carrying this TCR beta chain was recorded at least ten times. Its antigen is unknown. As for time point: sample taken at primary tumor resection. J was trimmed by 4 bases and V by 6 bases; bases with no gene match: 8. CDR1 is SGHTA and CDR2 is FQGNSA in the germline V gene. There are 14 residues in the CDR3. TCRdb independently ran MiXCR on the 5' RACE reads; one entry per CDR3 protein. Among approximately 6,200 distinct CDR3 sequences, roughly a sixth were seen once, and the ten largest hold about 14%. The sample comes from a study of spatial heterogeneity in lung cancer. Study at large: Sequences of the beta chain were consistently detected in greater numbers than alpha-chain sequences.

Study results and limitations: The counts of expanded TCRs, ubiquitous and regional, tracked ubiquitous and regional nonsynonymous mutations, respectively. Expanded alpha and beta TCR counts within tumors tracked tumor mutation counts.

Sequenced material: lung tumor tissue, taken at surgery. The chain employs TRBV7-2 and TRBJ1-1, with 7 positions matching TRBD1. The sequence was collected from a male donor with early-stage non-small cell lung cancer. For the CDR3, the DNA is TGTGCCAGCAGGGACCGGACAGGAGCCACTGAAGCTTTCTTT. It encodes CASRDRTGATEAFF.